This T cell receptor beta chain was retrieved from a study of T cell changes during pregnancy in multiple sclerosis. Germline CDR1 reads LNHDA; CDR2 reads SQIVND (reference sequence). This CDR3 has 14 amino acids. The ends were cut back, 1 base at V and 6 bases at J, with 9 bases in the middle. Generated by immunoSEQ multiplex PCR, the TCRdb table keeps only in-frame clones and is missing some. The table lists over 85,000 clones, 90% to 95% of them singletons. The material was peripheral blood, obtained after pregnancy. The V and J genes are TRBV19 and TRBJ1-4; the D is unclear. This receptor was taken from a female donor in good health, enrolled as a control in a pregnancy study. CDR3 DNA sequence: TGTGCCAGTAGTATAGGAGGGCTCCATGAAAAACTGTTTTTT. It specifies CASSIGGLHEKLFF.